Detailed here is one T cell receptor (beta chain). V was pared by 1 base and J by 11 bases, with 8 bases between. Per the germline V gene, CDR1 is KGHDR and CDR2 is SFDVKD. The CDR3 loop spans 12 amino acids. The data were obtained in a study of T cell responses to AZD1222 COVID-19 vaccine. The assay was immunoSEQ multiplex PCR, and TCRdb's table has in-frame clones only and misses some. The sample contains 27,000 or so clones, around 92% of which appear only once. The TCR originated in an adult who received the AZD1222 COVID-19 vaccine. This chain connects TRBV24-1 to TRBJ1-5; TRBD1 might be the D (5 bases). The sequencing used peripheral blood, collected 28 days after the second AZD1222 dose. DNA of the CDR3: TGTGCCACCAGTGATTTACGGGGGTCCCAGCATTTT. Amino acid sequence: CATSDLRGSQHF.